These 23 T cell receptor beta chains were sequenced from one sample in a study of response to subunit inactivated influenza vaccine (dated by TCRdb to 2017 to 2018). The library was built by means of RT-PCR. Sequencing relied on an Illumina HiSeq 2500. Clones were called with MiXCR by TCRdb after fastp trimmed the public reads at Q25, and only in-frame beta chains were retained. Every CDR3 protein is listed once, alongside the most common genes and DNA of its rows. The sample table contains about 300,000 distinct CDR3 sequences; only one count was recorded for about 20% of them. About 9.3% of the sample is in the top ten clones. Here the sequenced sample was PBMCs from blood, taken less than 22 months after vaccination. The receptors here all came from a man between 50 and 75 years old who received an inactivated influenza vaccine. Donor details come from another sample of the same person, matched by shared clones.

The chain recombines TRBV7-2 with TRBJ2-3; unclear D gene. The CDR3 sequence is 13 residues long. Between the trimmed V and J ends, which lost 7 bases and 2 bases, there was a span of 10 bases. Germline CDR1 SGHTA, CDR2 FQGNSA. DNA for the CDR3: TGTGCCAGCACCCTAGATATCACAGATACGCAGTATTTT. Translating gives CASTLDITDTQYF.

This clonotype was counted a few times. The rearrangement joins TRBV20-1 to TRBJ2-1; 7 nucleotides line up with TRBD1. Germline loops: CDR1 DFQATT, CDR2 SNEGSKA (reference sequence). With 6 bases clipped from V and 0 bases from J, the junction kept 5 bases outside the gene matches. CDR3 length: 14 residues. The chain's CDR3 is CSAKTGSSYNEQFF. In DNA form, the CDR3 reads TGCAGTGCAAAGACAGGGAGCTCCTACAATGAGCAGTTCTTC.

This clonotype was counted ten times or more. V is TRBV27 and J is TRBJ1-5; D is uncertain. The germline V and J ends were trimmed by 3 bases and 2 bases, with 11 bases remaining between them. Germline loops: CDR1 MNHEY, CDR2 SMNVEV (reference sequence). The CDR3 has 15 residues. The CDR3 DNA reads TGTGCCAGCAGTTTTATCGGGCCAGGCAATCAGCCCCAGCATTTT. Translation: CASSFIGPGNQPQHF.

This clonotype was detected only once. The chain couples TRBV29-1 to TRBJ2-5; the D is unclear. CDR3 length: 16 residues. Germline values: CDR1 SQVTM, CDR2 ANQGSEA. Trimming stripped 3 bases from V and 3 bases from J, with 20 bases between. CDR3 in DNA: TGCAGCGTTGATGGCCTGGCAGGTCCGGGTGAAGAGACCCAGTACTTC. Translation gives CSVDGLAGPGEETQYF.

The gene calls are TRBV5-1 and TRBJ2-7, with D perhaps TRBD1 or TRBD2 (5 bases each). Germline V lookup: CDR1 SGHRS, CDR2 YFSETQ. The CDR3 loop spans 16 amino acids. V was cut by 2 bases and J by 2 bases, with 17 bases left in between. The DNA of the CDR3 is TGCGCCAGCAGCTTAGATGCCGGGACCCACACCTACGAGCAGTACTTC. It yields the protein CASSLDAGTHTYEQYF.

The chain is built from TRBV4-3 and TRBJ1-4; TRBD1 agrees at 10 bases. Trimming at V came to 0 bases and at J to 10 bases, leaving 5 bases not matched to a gene. Germline V gives CDR1 LGHNA, CDR2 YSLEER. This CDR3 comprises 15 residues. The CDR3 region is CASSQDRQGAGKLFF. CDR3 bases: TGCGCCAGCAGCCAAGACAGACAGGGGGCTGGAAAACTGTTTTTT.

This chain links TRBV6-1 with TRBJ1-5, with D possibly being TRBD1 (6 bases). Germline V CDR1 and CDR2: MNHNS, SASEGT. The V end was cut by 7 bases, the J end by 4 bases, with 17 bases between. The CDR3 covers 15 residues. CDR3 protein: CASTPRGQGNQPQHF. In DNA, the CDR3 is TGTGCCAGCACCCCCCGGGGGCAGGGGAATCAGCCCCAGCATTTT.

The chain has TRBV6-5 and TRBJ1-5; D is unresolved. The CDR3 has 15 residues. Germline CDR1 and CDR2: MNHEY and SVGAGI. Trimming left V 4 bases short and J 5 bases short, with 15 bases between. The CDR3 spells CASSSRRERDQPQHF. The CDR3 region has the DNA TGTGCCAGCAGTTCGCGGAGGGAAAGGGATCAGCCCCAGCATTTT.

The chain combines TRBV20-1 with TRBJ1-5; D perhaps matches TRBD1 (5 bases). This CDR3 is 13 amino acids long. CDR1 and CDR2 (germline): DFQATT, SNEGSKA (reference sequence). Trimming took off 6 bases at V and 7 bases at J, with 16 bases between the two ends. The CDR3 loop is CSAAPGPGQPQHF. The CDR3 DNA sequence: TGCAGTGCCGCACCGGGGCCCGGGCAGCCCCAGCATTTT.

This clonotype occurred a few times. The chain recombines TRBV29-1 with TRBJ1-1, with D unresolved. CDR3 length: 14 amino acids. Germline CDR1 and CDR2: SQVTM and ANQGSEA. V was trimmed by 3 bases and J by 3 bases, leaving 14 bases between them. The CDR3 protein is CSVDTRLADTEAFF. The CDR3 DNA reads as TGCAGCGTTGACACCCGACTCGCAGACACTGAAGCTTTCTTT.

In its sample, this clonotype was seen a few times. The V and J genes are TRBV20-1 and TRBJ1-3; a possible D gene is TRBD1 (5 bases). Deletions cut 0 bases from V and 5 bases from J, with 11 bases between. Germline CDR1 reads DFQATT; CDR2 reads SNEGSKA (reference sequence). The CDR3 loop spans 14 amino acids. The chain's CDR3 is CSARESGPRNTIYF. CDR3 sequence (DNA): TGCAGTGCTAGAGAGTCGGGACCCCGAAACACCATATATTTT.

The chain recombines TRBV3-1 with TRBJ1-2; D is uncertain. This CDR3 has 12 amino acids. The germline V and J ends were trimmed by 0 bases and 13 bases, with 12 bases remaining between them. Germline V lookup: CDR1 LGHDT, CDR2 YNNKEL (reference sequence). DNA for the CDR3: TGTGCCAGCAGCCAAGATTCGGTAACCACCACCTTC. Encoded protein: CASSQDSVTTTF. Full variable domain (remainder filled in from reference TRBV3-1 and TRBJ1-2): DTAVSQTPKYLVTQMGNDKSIKCEQNLGHDTMYWYKQDSKKFLKIMFSYNNKELIINETVPNRFSPKSPDKAHLNLHINSLELGDSAVYFCASSQDSVTTTFGSGTRLTVV.

This clonotype has only a few counts. V and J are TRBV29-1 and TRBJ1-1; D is perhaps TRBD1 (6 bases). The germline CDR1 and CDR2 sequences are SQVTM and ANQGSEA. V lost 7 bases and J 3 bases, leaving 15 bases between the germline ends. This CDR3 comprises 13 residues. For the CDR3, the DNA is TGCAGCGCAAAAGACAGGACTGACACTGAAGCTTTCTTT. Its protein product is CSAKDRTDTEAFF.

This clonotype was detected only a few times. The V gene is TRBV5-1, the J gene TRBJ1-1; no clear D gene. The CDR3 extends over 13 amino acids. V lost 0 bases, J lost 4 bases, and 7 bases lay in between. Germline CDR1 is SGHRS and CDR2 is YFSETQ. CDR3 nucleotide sequence: TGCGCCAGCAGCTTGGCGGGTTTCACTGAAGCTTTCTTT. Its translation is CASSLAGFTEAFF.

J is TRBJ2-2 and V is TRBV6-2 or TRBV6-3; D is uncertain. Germline V gene lookup returns CDR1 MNHEY and CDR2 SVGEGT. Trimming removed 3 bases at V and 5 bases at J, with 10 bases between. This CDR3 region has 14 residues. The CDR3 protein is CASSYSGDTGELFF. The CDR3 DNA follows: TGTGCCAGCAGTTATTCAGGTGATACCGGGGAGCTGTTTTTT.

This clonotype showed up just a few times. The chain joins TRBV20-1 to TRBJ2-7, with 9 nucleotides matching TRBD2. This CDR3 is built from 16 residues. The V segment lost 1 base and the J segment 2 bases; nucleotides outside the gene matches: 9. The V gene's germline CDR1 is DFQATT and CDR2 SNEGSKA (reference sequence). The CDR3 here is CSARGSSGSKPYEQYF. As DNA, the CDR3 is TGCAGTGCTAGAGGAAGTAGCGGGAGCAAACCCTACGAGCAGTACTTC.

V usage is TRBV4-2 and J usage is TRBJ2-5; tentative D call: TRBD2 (5 bases). The ends were cut back, 5 bases at V and 6 bases at J, with 16 bases in the middle. CDR1 is LGHNA and CDR2 is YNFKEQ in the germline V gene. The CDR3 is 14 amino acids. The CDR3 sequence is CASSTDGGGKTQYF. The CDR3 coding sequence is TGTGCCAGCAGCACGGACGGAGGAGGAAAGACCCAGTACTTC.

The V call is TRBV7-2, the J call TRBJ2-3; D unresolved. The V and J ends lost 2 bases and 6 bases respectively, with 9 bases between them. Germline CDR1 is SGHTA and CDR2 is FQGNSA. This CDR3 has 13 residues. The CDR3 sequence is CASSLTRLDTQYF. CDR3 nucleotides: TGTGCCAGCAGCTTAACCCGGTTGGATACGCAGTATTTT.

V usage is TRBV7-3 and J usage is TRBJ2-3; TRBD1 aligns across 9 bases. J was trimmed by 2 bases and V by 5 bases; bases with no gene match: 5. There are 15 residues in the CDR3. Germline V CDR1 and CDR2: SGHTA, FQGTGA. CDR3 DNA: TGTGCCAGCAGCCGGACAGGGGAAGACACAGATACGCAGTATTTT. This codes for CASSRTGEDTDTQYF. Looking up the rest from reference TRBV7-3 and TRBJ2-3 gives the full variable domain: GAGVSQTPSNKVTEKGKYVELRCDPISGHTALYWYRQSLGQGPEFLIYFQGTGAADDSGLPNDRFFAVRPEGSVSTLKIQRTERGDSAVYLCASSRTGEDTDTQYFGPGTRLTVL.

In its sample, this clonotype was seen many times. The chain links TRBV18 to TRBJ1-1, with no clear D. This CDR3 is built from 13 residues. V was cut by 2 bases and J by 2 bases, with 6 bases left in between. Germline CDR1 reads KGHSH; CDR2 reads LQKENI. CDR3 DNA: TGTGCCAGCTCACCAGGCGCAAACACTGAAGCTTTCTTT. This sequence encodes CASSPGANTEAFF.

This clonotype was found a few times. The chain couples TRBV18 to TRBJ1-1, with D possibly TRBD1 on 6 matching bases. The germline V and J ends were trimmed by 4 bases and 1 base, with 19 bases remaining between them. Germline lookup yields CDR1 KGHSH and CDR2 LQKENI. There are 17 residues in the CDR3. This CDR3 reads CASSQAQPGGANTEAFF. The CDR3 region has the DNA TGTGCCAGCTCACAAGCCCAACCCGGGGGCGCGAACACTGAAGCTTTCTTT.

This clonotype was seen only a few times. This chain uses TRBV6-5 with TRBJ1-1; a possible D gene is TRBD1 (5 bases). Germline-derived CDR1 and CDR2 are MNHEY and SVGAGI. This CDR3 comprises 15 residues. Trimming removed 7 bases from V and 5 bases from J, with 20 bases in between. CDR3 DNA sequence: TGTGCCAGCATAGGACACTCCCCAAGGGGAACTGAAGCTTTCTTT. Translation: CASIGHSPRGTEAFF.

A few counts support this clonotype. The chain has TRBV6-6 and TRBJ2-1; D perhaps matches TRBD2 (6 bases). Between the trimmed V and J ends, which lost 6 bases and 7 bases, there was a span of 10 bases. CDR3 length: 12 residues. CDR1 is MNHNY and CDR2 is SVGAGI in the germline V gene (reference sequence). The CDR3 nucleotides are TGTGCCAGCAGCCCCGCGGGGAATGAGCAGTTCTTC. It is translated as CASSPAGNEQFF.